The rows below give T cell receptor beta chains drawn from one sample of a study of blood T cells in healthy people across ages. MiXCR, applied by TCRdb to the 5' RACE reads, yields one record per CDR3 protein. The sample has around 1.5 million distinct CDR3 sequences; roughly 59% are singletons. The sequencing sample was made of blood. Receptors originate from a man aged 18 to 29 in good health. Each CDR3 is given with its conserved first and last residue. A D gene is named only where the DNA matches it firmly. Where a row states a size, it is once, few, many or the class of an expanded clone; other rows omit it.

CDR3 DNA: TGTGCCAGCAACTCTAGGACTAGCGGGCGCCGCTACGAGCAGTACTTC; CDR3 protein: CASNSRTSGRRYEQYF; D gene: TRBD2; J gene: TRBJ2-7; V gene: TRBV6-5; clone size: few
CDR3 DNA: TGTGCCATCAGCGGGCGGTACCAAGAGACCCAGTACTTC; CDR3 protein: CAISGRYQETQYF; D gene: -; J gene: TRBJ2-5; V gene: TRBV10-3; clone size: -
CDR3 DNA: TGTGCCAGCAGCTTAGCCCCCGGGACAGGGGAGTCGAAGTACTTC; CDR3 protein: CASSLAPGTGESKYF; D gene: TRBD1; J gene: TRBJ2-4; V gene: TRBV7-9; clone size: -
CDR3 DNA: TGTGCCAGCACCCCGACGGGGAACTATGGCTACACCTTC; CDR3 protein: CASTPTGNYGYTF; D gene: -; J gene: TRBJ1-2; V gene: TRBV9; clone size: -
CDR3 DNA: TGTACCAGCAGCCAAGAGATGGGGATCACAGATACGCAGTATTTT; CDR3 protein: CTSSQEMGITDTQYF; D gene: -; J gene: TRBJ2-3; V gene: TRBV14; clone size: -
CDR3 DNA: TGTGCCAGCAGCTTAAGAGGGGACAGCACCTACGAGCAGTACTTC; CDR3 protein: CASSLRGDSTYEQYF; D gene: TRBD1; J gene: TRBJ2-7; V gene: TRBV7-9; clone size: few
CDR3 DNA: TGCAGTGCTAGAGTAGGTACAGGGGTCTACGAGCAGTACTTC; CDR3 protein: CSARVGTGVYEQYF; D gene: TRBD1; J gene: TRBJ2-7; V gene: TRBV20-1; clone size: -
CDR3 DNA: TGTGCCAGCAGTGAAAAGGGCGGCTACACCTTC; CDR3 protein: CASSEKGGYTF; D gene: -; J gene: TRBJ1-2; V gene: TRBV6-1; clone size: few
CDR3 DNA: TGCAGTGCTAGAGATCGTCAGGGGACGCCCGAAGCTTTCTTT; CDR3 protein: CSARDRQGTPEAFF; D gene: -; J gene: TRBJ1-1; V gene: TRBV20-1; clone size: -
CDR3 DNA: TGTGCCAGCAGCCATTCTAGGACTAGCCCACAGGAGACCCAGTACTTC; CDR3 protein: CASSHSRTSPQETQYF; D gene: TRBD2; J gene: TRBJ2-5; V gene: TRBV3-1; clone size: -
CDR3 DNA: TGTGCCAGCAGCCTACAACGGGGGGTAGAGACCCAGTACTTC; CDR3 protein: CASSLQRGVETQYF; D gene: TRBD2; J gene: TRBJ2-5; V gene: TRBV14; clone size: few
CDR3 DNA: TGTGCCAGCAGTCCCTCCCCCGGCGGCTATTCCTACGAGCAGTACTTC; CDR3 protein: CASSPSPGGYSYEQYF; D gene: -; J gene: TRBJ2-7; V gene: TRBV12-3/TRBV12-4; clone size: few
CDR3 DNA: TGTGCCAGCAGCTTCACTTTGGGGGGCCACTCCTACGAGCAGTACTTC; CDR3 protein: CASSFTLGGHSYEQYF; D gene: -; J gene: TRBJ2-7; V gene: TRBV5-6; clone size: few
CDR3 DNA: TGTGCCAGCAGCCTACAGGGGACCAGAGTCTACGAGCAGTACTTC; CDR3 protein: CASSLQGTRVYEQYF; D gene: TRBD1; J gene: TRBJ2-7; V gene: TRBV27; clone size: -
CDR3 DNA: TGCAGTGCTAGGGAGGGCCTCCAAGAGACCCAGTACTTC; CDR3 protein: CSAREGLQETQYF; D gene: -; J gene: TRBJ2-5; V gene: TRBV20-1; clone size: -
CDR3 DNA: TGTGCCAGCAGTTACTCGATCTCCGGGACAGAGAACAATGAGCAGTTCTTC; CDR3 protein: CASSYSISGTENNEQFF; D gene: TRBD1; J gene: TRBJ2-1; V gene: TRBV6-2/TRBV6-3; clone size: once
CDR3 DNA: TGTGCCATCAGGGGACTAGCGGGAAACGAGCAGTACTTC; CDR3 protein: CAIRGLAGNEQYF; D gene: TRBD2; J gene: TRBJ2-7; V gene: TRBV10-3; clone size: -
CDR3 DNA: TGTGCCAGCAGTTTAGAGGCAGGGAACACCGGGGAGCTGTTTTTT; CDR3 protein: CASSLEAGNTGELFF; D gene: -; J gene: TRBJ2-2; V gene: TRBV12-3/TRBV12-4; clone size: few
CDR3 DNA: TGCAGCGGGGAGGGGATGGGACCCACGAGGGGGTTTGGAAAACTGTTTTTT; CDR3 protein: CSGEGMGPTRGFGKLFF; D gene: -; J gene: TRBJ1-4; V gene: TRBV29-1; clone size: -
CDR3 DNA: TGTGCCAGCAGCTTGAAGCGGGGGGGTTGGTATGAGCAGTTCTTC; CDR3 protein: CASSLKRGGWYEQFF; D gene: TRBD2; J gene: TRBJ2-1; V gene: TRBV7-8; clone size: -
CDR3 DNA: TGTGCCAGCAGTTTCAACCCGGGACTAGCGGGAGTATTCCGGGGGACCGGGGAGCTGTTTTTT; CDR3 protein: CASSFNPGLAGVFRGTGELFF; D gene: TRBD2; J gene: TRBJ2-2; V gene: TRBV6-5; clone size: -
CDR3 DNA: TGTGCCAGCAGCCTGGGGACCCTGGGGAATGAGCAGTTCTTC; CDR3 protein: CASSLGTLGNEQFF; D gene: -; J gene: TRBJ2-1; V gene: TRBV6-5; clone size: few
CDR3 DNA: TGCAGCGTTGAGGTCGGACGGCAAGAGACCCAGTACTTC; CDR3 protein: CSVEVGRQETQYF; D gene: -; J gene: TRBJ2-5; V gene: TRBV29-1; clone size: -
CDR3 DNA: TGTGCCAGCAGCGCCCCGGGGAACAGGCCGAACACTGAAGCTTTCTTT; CDR3 protein: CASSAPGNRPNTEAFF; D gene: -; J gene: TRBJ1-1; V gene: TRBV5-5; clone size: few
CDR3 DNA: TGTGCCAGCAGGGACGCCGGTATCAACTATGGCTACACCTTC; CDR3 protein: CASRDAGINYGYTF; D gene: -; J gene: TRBJ1-2; V gene: TRBV6-2/TRBV6-3; clone size: -
CDR3 DNA: TGCGCCAGCAGTCGCAGACTAGCGGGAGAGGACGAGCAGTACTTC; CDR3 protein: CASSRRLAGEDEQYF; D gene: TRBD2; J gene: TRBJ2-7; V gene: TRBV5-1; clone size: -
CDR3 DNA: TGTGCCATCAGTGAGTCAGGTCAGGGGCGTCCCTACAATGAGCAGTTCTTC; CDR3 protein: CAISESGQGRPYNEQFF; D gene: -; J gene: TRBJ2-1; V gene: TRBV10-3; clone size: -
CDR3 DNA: TGTGCCAGCAGCCCGAACCTAGGGGACAGCTTCAATTCACCCCTCCACTTT; CDR3 protein: CASSPNLGDSFNSPLHF; D gene: TRBD1; J gene: TRBJ1-6; V gene: TRBV5-6; clone size: once
CDR3 DNA: TGTGCCAGCAGCCCCGTGGGGCGGGGGGGCTCCTACGAGCAGTACTTC; CDR3 protein: CASSPVGRGGSYEQYF; D gene: TRBD2; J gene: TRBJ2-7; V gene: TRBV4-2; clone size: -
CDR3 DNA: TGTGCCACATCGGGACAGGGACTTAACTATGGCTACACCTTC; CDR3 protein: CATSGQGLNYGYTF; D gene: TRBD1; J gene: TRBJ1-2; V gene: TRBV24-1; clone size: -
CDR3 DNA: TGTGCCAGCAGCTCTACAGGGGGCCCTCTTGAAAAACTGTTTTTT; CDR3 protein: CASSSTGGPLEKLFF; D gene: TRBD1; J gene: TRBJ1-4; V gene: TRBV5-6; clone size: -
CDR3 DNA: TGCGCCAGCAGCCAGGAAGTTGCAGATACGCAGTATTTT; CDR3 protein: CASSQEVADTQYF; D gene: -; J gene: TRBJ2-3; V gene: TRBV5-1; clone size: -
CDR3 DNA: TGTGCCAGCAGCCCAGGGTTCGCGAGCCCAACGACAAACAATGAGCAGTTCTTC; CDR3 protein: CASSPGFASPTTNNEQFF; D gene: -; J gene: TRBJ2-1; V gene: TRBV7-7; clone size: -